This T cell receptor beta chain was documented in a study of cytomegalovirus exposure and HLA in healthy donors. Turning to the study itself: HLA-typed donors contributed approximately 92 million unique TCRs, which were held in an early data release. Study observations and caveats: In a later analysis, TCR beta V- and J-gene trimming was associated with a missense DCLRE1C variant. Per published accounts, TCR beta sequences correctly predicted the HLA-A and HLA-B alleles of most subjects. The classifier was said to identify cytomegalovirus status with high specificity and sensitivity.

Worth noting for this clone: Its antigen remains unidentified.

In the PCR, 60 Vbeta and 13 Jbeta primers were used. The table came from immunoSEQ multiplex PCR; TCRdb's copy has only in-frame clones and leaves some out. The sample lists about 130,000 clones, about 80% occurring once. The CDR3 is 15 amino acids. Trimming pared 3 bases from V and 2 bases from J, leaving 11 bases between. The germline CDR1 and CDR2 sequences are LNHDA and SQIVND (reference sequence). This receptor was obtained from a man between 25 and 39 years old in good health and CMV-seronegative. Sequenced material: PBMCs. The chain has TRBV19 and TRBJ2-1; possibly TRBD2 for D (6 bases). The DNA for the CDR3 is TGTGCCAGTAGTATTGGGGACTCAACCTACAATGAGCAGTTCTTC. Its protein product is CASSIGDSTYNEQFF.